These T cell receptor beta chains were read from a single sample in a study of naive and memory T cell subsets. TCRdb redid the calling of the UMI-ligation and nested PCR reads with MiXCR, one entry per CDR3 protein. The sample lists roughly 140,000 distinct CDR3 sequences; approximately 20% were seen once. Material for sequencing was naive CD8+ T cells from blood. Receptor source: a human donor in good health. CDR3s include the opening cysteine and the closing phenylalanine or tryptophan. The D gene is left open where the match is weak. Expanded clones are given a class, and other clones once, few, many or no size at all.

V gene	D gene	J gene	clone size	CDR3 DNA	CDR3 protein
TRBV30	-	TRBJ2-1	few	TGTGCCTGGAGTGTAAGGCGGGACTTTGAGCAGTTCTTC	CAWSVRRDFEQFF
TRBV25-1	TRBD1	TRBJ1-4	-	TGTGCCAGCAGTGAAGGGACAGGGGAATGGATTGGTGAAAAACTGTTTTTT	CASSEGTGEWIGEKLFF
TRBV2	-	TRBJ1-1	-	TGTGCCAGCAGTGAAGTTGAAGGGAAAGCTTTCTTT	CASSEVEGKAFF
TRBV27	TRBD2	TRBJ2-1	-	TGTGCCAGCAGTCGGGGGACTAGCTATAATGAGCAGTTCTTC	CASSRGTSYNEQFF
TRBV4-1	-	TRBJ2-1	few	TGCGCCAGCAGTCATGTGGTCGGAGACTACAATGAGCAGTTCTTC	CASSHVVGDYNEQFF
TRBV12-3/TRBV12-4	-	TRBJ2-7	many	TGTGCCAGCAGTGCGACCGGCTACGAGCAGTACTTC	CASSATGYEQYF
TRBV10-3	-	TRBJ2-1	few	TGTGCCGCAGGGACCGAACCGGCTGGGAATGAGCAGTTCTTC	CAAGTEPAGNEQFF
TRBV13	TRBD1	TRBJ2-1	few	TGTGCCAGCAGCGAACAGGGGAGCTCCTACAATGAGCAGTTCTTC	CASSEQGSSYNEQFF
TRBV20-1	TRBD1	TRBJ2-7	few	TGCAGTGCCACCGGGACAGCACTCTACGAGCAGTACTTC	CSATGTALYEQYF
TRBV12-3/TRBV12-4	TRBD1	TRBJ1-2	-	TGTGCCAGCAGTCCAGGGGGAATTGGCTACACCTTC	CASSPGGIGYTF
TRBV13	-	TRBJ1-1	-	TGTGCCAGCAGCACACCGATCTTCGGGGGCACTGAAGCTTTCTTT	CASSTPIFGGTEAFF
TRBV5-5	TRBD1	TRBJ2-1	few	TGTGCCACCGCAGGTGTTCCAGGGGGCGATAGCGATGAGCAGTTCTTC	CATAGVPGGDSDEQFF
TRBV11-3	-	TRBJ2-1	few	TGTGCCAGCAGCTCCCGGAAGGAGCAGTTCTTC	CASSSRKEQFF
TRBV4-3	-	TRBJ2-7	few	TGCGCCAGCAGCCAAGCAACAGGGTTCTACGAGCAGTACTTC	CASSQATGFYEQYF
TRBV27	-	TRBJ2-5	-	TGTGCCAGCAGTTTGGGTCCCCAAGAGACCCAGTACTTC	CASSLGPQETQYF
TRBV7-6	-	TRBJ2-5	many	TGTGCCAGCAGCCCGCCAGCCCAAGAGACCCAGTACTTC	CASSPPAQETQYF